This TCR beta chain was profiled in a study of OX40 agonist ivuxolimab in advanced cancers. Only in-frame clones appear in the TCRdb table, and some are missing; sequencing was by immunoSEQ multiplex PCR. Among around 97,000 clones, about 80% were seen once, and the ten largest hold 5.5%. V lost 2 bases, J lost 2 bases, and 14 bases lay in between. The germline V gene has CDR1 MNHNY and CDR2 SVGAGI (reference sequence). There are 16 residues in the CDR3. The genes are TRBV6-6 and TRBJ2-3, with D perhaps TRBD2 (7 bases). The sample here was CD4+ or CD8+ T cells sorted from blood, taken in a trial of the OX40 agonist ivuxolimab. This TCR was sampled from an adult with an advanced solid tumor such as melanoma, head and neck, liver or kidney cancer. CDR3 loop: CASSYKAGASTDTQYF. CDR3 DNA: TGTGCCAGCAGTTACAAGGCGGGGGCTTCCACAGATACGCAGTATTTT.